The rows below give T cell receptor beta chains drawn from one sample of a study of T cell repertoires in cytomegalovirus infection. TCRdb independently ran MiXCR on the reads; one entry per CDR3 protein. Of around 300,000 distinct CDR3 sequences listed, roughly 21% were seen once; the top ten hold roughly 19%. No antigens are known for them. This specimen consisted of cultured PBMCs, obtained from culture after CMV antigen stimulation. These receptors came from a human donor in good health (CMV status not recorded). Some clones in this sample may be carry-over from other donors' samples. Both conserved end residues are part of each CDR3. D genes are given only for firm matches. Clone size is stated in some rows and not others, as once, few, many or a class when expanded.

.	TRBJ2-2	14	TRBV6-2/TRBV6-3	.	CASSYGVRTGELFF	TGTGCCAGCAGTTACGGGGTTCGAACCGGGGAGCTGTTTTTT
.	TRBJ2-2	12	TRBV20-1	.	CSARGGTGELFF	TGCAGTGCTAGGGGGGGCACCGGGGAGCTGTTTTTT
many	TRBJ2-7	13	TRBV7-2	.	CASSLYGAYEQYF	TGTGCCAGCAGCTTATATGGAGCCTACGAGCAGTACTTC
.	TRBJ1-4	15	TRBV20-1	TRBD1	CSARDDRAVNEKLFF	TGCAGTGCTAGAGATGACAGGGCGGTTAATGAAAAACTGTTTTTT
.	TRBJ1-5	14	TRBV20-1	.	CSARSPGGYQPQHF	TGCAGTGCTAGAAGCCCTGGGGGGTATCAGCCCCAGCATTTT
many	TRBJ1-4	14	TRBV7-2	.	CASTRQATNEKLFF	TGTGCCAGCACAAGACAGGCAACTAATGAAAAACTGTTTTTT
.	TRBJ2-1	16	TRBV28	TRBD2	CASSLFKGLANNEQFF	TGTGCCAGCAGTTTGTTCAAGGGACTAGCTAACAATGAGCAGTTCTTC
.	TRBJ1-6	13	TRBV20-1	TRBD1	CSARGDRGGPLHF	TGCAGTGCTAGAGGTGACAGGGGTGGACCCCTCCACTTT
.	TRBJ2-3	15	TRBV4-1	.	CASSHVSSRADTQYF	TGCGCCAGCAGCCATGTTTCTTCGCGGGCAGATACGCAGTATTTT
few	TRBJ2-7	14	TRBV28	TRBD1	CASKIGTGTYEQYF	TGTGCCAGTAAGATCGGGACAGGGACCTACGAGCAGTACTTC
.	TRBJ2-7	12	TRBV5-4	.	CASSLGWNEQYF	TGTGCCAGCAGCTTGGGTTGGAACGAGCAGTACTTC
.	TRBJ1-2	16	TRBV28	TRBD1	CASSLYATGGLRGYTF	TGTGCCAGCAGTTTATACGCGACAGGGGGCCTCCGTGGCTACACCTTC
few	TRBJ1-2	15	TRBV3-1	.	CASSQTGEGNYGYTF	TGTGCCAGCAGCCAAACTGGGGAGGGGAACTATGGCTACACCTTC
.	TRBJ1-2	16	TRBV27	TRBD1	CASSSKTGIDFYGYTF	TGTGCCAGCAGTTCCAAGACAGGGATCGATTTCTATGGCTACACCTTC
many	TRBJ1-2	14	TRBV7-2	TRBD1	CASSLSGQGDGYTF	TGTGCCAGCAGCCTGTCGGGACAGGGAGATGGCTACACCTTC
.	TRBJ2-2	14	TRBV9	.	CASSVAWGTGELFF	TGTGCCAGCAGCGTAGCGTGGGGGACCGGGGAGCTGTTTTTT
few	TRBJ1-4	16	TRBV19	.	CASSIRAGARTEKLFF	TGTGCCAGTAGTATTAGGGCGGGGGCGCGAACTGAAAAACTGTTTTTT
many	TRBJ1-1	15	TRBV7-2	.	CASSLESSERGWTFF	TGTGCCAGCAGCTTAGAAAGTAGCGAGCGGGGATGGACTTTCTTT
.	TRBJ2-5	15	TRBV9	.	CASSVRGVSQETQYF	TGTGCCAGCAGTGTTAGAGGTGTTAGTCAAGAGACCCAGTACTTC
few	TRBJ1-2	13	TRBV12-3/TRBV12-4	TRBD1	CASSLPGGYGYTF	TGTGCCAGCAGTTTACCAGGGGGCTATGGCTACACCTTC
.	TRBJ1-5	14	TRBV5-6	.	CASSRAQGNQPQHF	TGTGCCAGCAGCCGCGCCCAGGGAAATCAGCCCCAGCATTTT
few	TRBJ1-1	14	TRBV24-1	TRBD1	CATSDPRTGTEAFF	TGTGCCACCAGTGACCCTCGGACAGGGACTGAAGCTTTCTTT
few	TRBJ2-3	18	TRBV7-3	TRBD2	CASSPTHNRAGEGDTQYF	TGTGCCAGCAGCCCAACACATAACCGAGCGGGAGAAGGAGATACGCAGTATTTT
.	TRBJ2-3	14	TRBV12-3/TRBV12-4	.	CASIPGPSTDTQYF	TGTGCCAGCATCCCGGGCCCTAGCACAGATACGCAGTATTTT
.	TRBJ1-4	15	TRBV6-1	.	CASSYRSEAREKLFF	TGTGCCAGCAGTTACCGAAGTGAGGCCCGCGAAAAACTGTTTTTT
.	TRBJ2-3	16	TRBV28	.	CASSLGSGLFTDTQYF	TGTGCCAGCAGTTTGGGTAGTGGGCTATTCACAGATACGCAGTATTTT
.	TRBJ2-1	11	TRBV28	.	CATGTRNEQFF	TGTGCCACCGGAACTAGGAATGAGCAGTTCTTC